A single TCR beta chain is shown here with its context. Its specificity is not known. Specified time point: week 5, during vaccination. Doses consisted of 300 ug of mutant IDH1 20-mer peptide each, paired with topical imiquimod. Each tumor in the donors was a new WHO grade 3 or 4 astrocytoma, IDH1-mutant and ATRX-lost. Sequencing was performed with immunoSEQ multiplex PCR; in TCRdb, only in-frame clones are kept and a portion is missing. The sample records 50,000 to 60,000 clones, around four fifths being singletons. CDR3 length equals 13 residues. Germline V CDR1 and CDR2: SNHLY, FYNNEI. Trimming removed 3 bases from V and 1 base from J, with 7 bases in between. The record originates from a study of a mutant IDH1 vaccine in newly diagnosed glioma. Study-level information: The vaccination schedule gave patients eight doses in weeks 1, 3, 5, 7, 11, 15, 19 and 23. The start of vaccination came 4-6 weeks after radiotherapy alone, or with temozolomide cycles.

Study-wide points: Vaccination elicited immune responses in approximately 93% of patients.

This receptor was taken from a man aged 45-65 years with glioma. The input for sequencing was PBMCs, taken from a glioma patient whose treatment included an IDH1 peptide vaccine. This sequence joins TRBV2 and TRBJ2-7, with D perhaps TRBD1 (5 bases). The CDR3 loop is CASSDQGSYEQYF. The CDR3 bases are TGTGCCAGCAGTGATCAGGGTTCCTACGAGCAGTACTTC.